A selection of T cell receptor beta chains follows, all from one sample in a study of blood T cell repertoires in COVID-19. Profiled with immunoSEQ multiplex PCR; TCRdb holds only in-frame clones, not every one. The table includes a few hundred thousand clones, 88% detected once. The sample comprised peripheral blood. The receptors stem from a human donor in a cohort sampled during active COVID-19. The CDR3 runs from the conserved cysteine through the conserved F or W. D genes are given only for firm matches. Clone size is given for some rows only: seen once, a few or many times, or a class if the clone is expanded.

CDR3nt: TGTGCCAGCAGCCGATGGATTGACAGGGAAGCTTTCTTT
CDR3aa: CASSRWIDREAFF
v_gene: TRBV7-2
j_gene: TRBJ1-1
d_gene: .
abundance: .

CDR3nt: TGTGCCAGCAGCCGTCGCAGGAACGAGCAGTACTTC
CDR3aa: CASSRRRNEQYF
v_gene: TRBV6-5
j_gene: TRBJ2-7
d_gene: .
abundance: .

CDR3nt: TGTGCCAGCAGGTGGACAGGGGGGACTTACGAGCAGTACTTC
CDR3aa: CASRWTGGTYEQYF
v_gene: TRBV6-5
j_gene: TRBJ2-7
d_gene: TRBD1
abundance: .

CDR3nt: TGTGCCAGCAGCCAAGGGGGCGCGGAGACCCAGTACTTC
CDR3aa: CASSQGGAETQYF
v_gene: TRBV14
j_gene: TRBJ2-5
d_gene: .
abundance: .

CDR3nt: TGTGCCAGCAGCTTAGGGGGGATAACTAGCGGGAGCTCAGAGACCCAGTACTTC
CDR3aa: CASSLGGITSGSSETQYF
v_gene: TRBV7-2
j_gene: TRBJ2-5
d_gene: TRBD2
abundance: .

CDR3nt: TGTGCCAGCAGAACTTGGACAGGGCCGAACACTGAAGCTTTCTTT
CDR3aa: CASRTWTGPNTEAFF
v_gene: TRBV28
j_gene: TRBJ1-1
d_gene: TRBD1
abundance: .

CDR3nt: TGTGCCTGGAGTAGAGAGAACACTGAAGCTTTCTTT
CDR3aa: CAWSRENTEAFF
v_gene: TRBV30
j_gene: TRBJ1-1
d_gene: .
abundance: .

CDR3nt: TGTGCCAGCAGCTTGGACTGGGAGCAGTACTTC
CDR3aa: CASSLDWEQYF
v_gene: TRBV5-6
j_gene: TRBJ2-7
d_gene: .
abundance: .

CDR3nt: TGTGCCAGCAGCGGTCCCGGGGGGCAGGCCTATGGCTACACCTTC
CDR3aa: CASSGPGGQAYGYTF
v_gene: TRBV9
j_gene: TRBJ1-2
d_gene: .
abundance: .

CDR3nt: TGTGCCAGCAGCCCAGGGACAGGGCACCTTCAGCCCCAGCATTTT
CDR3aa: CASSPGTGHLQPQHF
v_gene: TRBV7-6
j_gene: TRBJ1-5
d_gene: TRBD1
abundance: .

CDR3nt: TGTGCCAGTCGGACTAGCGGTGGTGGAGAGACCCAGTACTTC
CDR3aa: CASRTSGGGETQYF
v_gene: TRBV13
j_gene: TRBJ2-5
d_gene: TRBD2
abundance: once

CDR3nt: TGTGCCACCAGCAGCCACAGGGTCGACAAAAACATTCAGTACTTC
CDR3aa: CATSSHRVDKNIQYF
v_gene: TRBV15
j_gene: TRBJ2-4
d_gene: .
abundance: .

CDR3nt: TGTGCCAGCAGTGAAGGGCGACTCGGGGTGGATCAGCCCCAGCATTTT
CDR3aa: CASSEGRLGVDQPQHF
v_gene: TRBV6-1
j_gene: TRBJ1-5
d_gene: .
abundance: .